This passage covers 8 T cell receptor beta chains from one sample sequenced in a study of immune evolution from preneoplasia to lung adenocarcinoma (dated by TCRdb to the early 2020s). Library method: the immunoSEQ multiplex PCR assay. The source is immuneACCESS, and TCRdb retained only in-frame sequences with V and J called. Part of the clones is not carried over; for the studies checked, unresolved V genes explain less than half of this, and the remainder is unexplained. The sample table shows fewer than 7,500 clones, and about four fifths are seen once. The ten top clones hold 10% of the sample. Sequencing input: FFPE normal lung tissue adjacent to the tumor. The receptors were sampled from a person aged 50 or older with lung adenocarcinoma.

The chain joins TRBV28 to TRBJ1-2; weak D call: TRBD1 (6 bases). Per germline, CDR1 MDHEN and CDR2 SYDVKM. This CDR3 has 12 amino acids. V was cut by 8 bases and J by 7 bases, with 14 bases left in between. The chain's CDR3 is CASATGTVGYTF. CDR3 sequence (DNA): TGTGCCAGCGCCACAGGGACGGTTGGCTACACCTTC.

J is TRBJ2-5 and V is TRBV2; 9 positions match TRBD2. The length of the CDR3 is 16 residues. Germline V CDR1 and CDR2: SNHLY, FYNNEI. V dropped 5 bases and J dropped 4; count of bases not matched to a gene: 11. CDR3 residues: CASSRRGLLAGETQYF. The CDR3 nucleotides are TGTGCCAGCAGTAGACGGGGTCTACTAGCGGGAGAGACCCAGTACTTC. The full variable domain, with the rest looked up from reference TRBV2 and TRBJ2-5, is EPEVTQTPSHQVTQMGQEVILRCVPISNHLYFYWYRQILGQKVEFLVSFYNNEISEKSEIFDDQFSVERPDGSNFTLKIRSTKLEDSAMYFCASSRRGLLAGETQYFGPGTRLLVL.

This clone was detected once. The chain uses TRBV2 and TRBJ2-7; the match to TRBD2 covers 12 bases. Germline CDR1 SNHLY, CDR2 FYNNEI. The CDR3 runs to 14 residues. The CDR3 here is CATLAGGVTGEQYF. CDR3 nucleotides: TGTGCAACACTAGCGGGAGGCGTTACAGGCGAGCAGTACTTC.

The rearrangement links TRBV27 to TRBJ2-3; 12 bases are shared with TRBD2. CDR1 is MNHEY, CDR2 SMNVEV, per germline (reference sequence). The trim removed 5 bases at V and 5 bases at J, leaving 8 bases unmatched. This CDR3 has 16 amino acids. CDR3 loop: CASSGLWTSGKDTQYF. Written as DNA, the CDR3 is TGTGCCAGCAGTGGCCTATGGACTAGCGGGAAAGATACGCAGTATTTT.

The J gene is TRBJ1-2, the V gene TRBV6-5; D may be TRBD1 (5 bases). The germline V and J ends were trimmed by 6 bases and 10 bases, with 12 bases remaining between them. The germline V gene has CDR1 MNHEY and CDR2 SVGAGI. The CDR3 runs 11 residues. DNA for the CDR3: TGTGCCAGCAGGGCTGGGGGTTCCTACACCTTC. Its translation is CASRAGGSYTF.

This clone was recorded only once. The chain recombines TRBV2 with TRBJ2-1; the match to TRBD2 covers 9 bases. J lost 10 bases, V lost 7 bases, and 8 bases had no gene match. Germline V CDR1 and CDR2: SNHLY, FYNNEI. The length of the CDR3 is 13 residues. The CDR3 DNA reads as TGTGCCAGCAAACTAGCGGGCCTTGGGGAGCAGTTCTTC. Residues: CASKLAGLGEQFF.

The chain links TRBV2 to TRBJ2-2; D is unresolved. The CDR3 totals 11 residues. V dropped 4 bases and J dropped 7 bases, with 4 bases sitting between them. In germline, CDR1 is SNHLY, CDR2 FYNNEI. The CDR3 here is CASSADGELFF. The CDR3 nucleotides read TGTGCCAGCAGTGCTGACGGGGAGCTGTTTTTT.

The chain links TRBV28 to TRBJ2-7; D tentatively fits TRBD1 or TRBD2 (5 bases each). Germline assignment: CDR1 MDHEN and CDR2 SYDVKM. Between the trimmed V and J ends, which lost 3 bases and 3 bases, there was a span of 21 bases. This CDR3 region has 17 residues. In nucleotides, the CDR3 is TGTGCCAGCAGTTTTGATTTAGAGGGAGCCACAGGCTACGAGCAGTACTTC. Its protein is CASSFDLEGATGYEQYF.